Following are 25 T cell receptor beta chains from one sample sequenced in a study of post-analysis software for immune sequencing data. Study results and limitations: Patients used a handful of TRBV segments, including TRBV5-6, TRBV5-1 and TRBV20-1, more often than controls.

The antigens of these receptors remain unknown. TCR beta libraries were prepared from cDNA with unique molecular identifiers. TCRdb independently ran MiXCR on the PCR reads; one entry per CDR3 protein. Of roughly 800,000 distinct CDR3 sequences in the sample, under 60% are singletons; the top ten hold roughly 4.4%. The sequencing sample was made of blood. These receptors were obtained from a girl between 5 and 17 years old with multiple sclerosis.

The chain recombines TRBV4-1 with TRBJ2-6; unclear D gene. Trimming removed 8 bases from V and 2 bases from J, with 10 bases in between. The germline V gene has CDR1 MGHRA and CDR2 YSYEKL. The CDR3 extends over 14 amino acids. Written as DNA, the CDR3 is TGCGCCAGCCAACAAGACCCTGGGGCCAACGTCCTGACTTTC. It codes for CASQQDPGANVLTF.

This rearrangement joins TRBV7-9 to TRBJ2-3; the D is unclear. The CDR3 consists of 14 residues. Germline values: CDR1 SEHNR, CDR2 FQNEAQ (reference sequence). V dropped 5 bases and J dropped 2 bases, with 11 bases sitting between them. The CDR3 region is CASSPTDPTDTQYF. CDR3 in DNA: TGTGCCAGCAGCCCAACGGACCCCACAGATACGCAGTATTTT. Variable domain in full (rest from reference TRBV7-9 and TRBJ2-3): DTGVSQNPRHKITKRGQNVTFRCDPISEHNRLYWYRQTLGQGPEFLTYFQNEAQLEKSRLLSDRFSAERPKGSFSTLEIQRTEQGDSAMYLCASSPTDPTDTQYFGPGTRLTVL.

The V call is TRBV25-1, the J call TRBJ2-7; no definite D call. The J call may not be correct, given that the DNA end is closer to TRBJ2-5. The CDR3 contains 12 residues. Germline V gene data show CDR1 as MGHDK and CDR2 as SYGVNS. In DNA form, the CDR3 reads TGTGCCAGCATTGGAGCGCAAGAGACCCAGTACTTC. Translation: CASIGAQETQYF.

The chain recombines TRBV12-3 or TRBV12-4 with TRBJ1-4; D remains unclear. This CDR3 is 12 amino acids long. Trimming left V 6 bases short and J 4 bases short, with 6 bases between. In DNA, the CDR3 is TGTGCCAGCAGACATGTTAATGAAAAACTGTTTTTT. Translated, it gives CASRHVNEKLFF.

As concerns this clonotype: Being one base from a much bigger clone, this may be a read error. The J gene is TRBJ2-1, the V gene TRBV13; D is unclear. The CDR3 is made up of 13 amino acids. Germline V lookup: CDR1 PRHDT, CDR2 FYEKMQ (reference sequence). The CDR3, as DNA: TGTGCCAGCACCTTAAGAGCCTCCTACGAGCAGTTCTTC. It translates to CASTLRASYEQFF. Combining the CDR3 with reference TRBV13 and TRBJ2-1 gives the whole variable domain AAGVIQSPRHLIKEKRETATLKCYPIPRHDTVYWYQQGPGQDPQFLISFYEKMQSDKGSIPDRFSAQQFSDYHSELNMSSLELGDSALYFCASTLRASYEQFFGPGTRLTVL.

The rearrangement joins TRBV12-3 or TRBV12-4 to TRBJ2-1, with 10 bases fitting TRBD2. Trimming took 3 bases from V and 8 from J; bases not matched to a gene: 25. There are 21 residues in the CDR3. The CDR3 loop reads CASSLSALRASGSPTGHEQFF. In DNA, the CDR3 is TGTGCCAGCAGTTTGTCCGCTCTCCGTGCTAGCGGGAGCCCCACGGGACATGAGCAGTTCTTC.

This chain joins TRBV6-5 and TRBJ1-1; unclear D gene. The CDR3 contains 14 residues. V lost 4 bases and J 3 bases, leaving 12 bases between the germline ends. Germline CDR1 and CDR2: MNHEY and SVGAGI. The CDR3: CASSSPRVDTEAFF. As DNA, the CDR3 is TGTGCCAGCAGTTCGCCGCGTGTGGACACTGAAGCTTTCTTT.

This clonotype was seen a handful of times. V gene TRBV6-5 combines with J gene TRBJ1-1; no reliable D call. CDR3 length: 15 amino acids. The germline gives CDR1 MNHEY, CDR2 SVGAGI. The V and J ends lost 5 bases and 1 base respectively, with 14 bases between them. CDR3 coding DNA: TGTGCCAGCAGTATCCGCAGTTCCTCGAACACTGAAGCTTTCTTT. This encodes CASSIRSSSNTEAFF.

This clonotype was seen a handful of times. CDR3 DNA: TGCGCCAGCAGCTCACCGACTAGCGGGGAACACGAGCAGTTCTTC. The encoded protein is CASSSPTSGEHEQFF. This rearrangement joins TRBV5-1 to TRBJ2-1; TRBD2 matches 11 bases. The CDR3 is made up of 15 amino acids. Germline values: CDR1 SGHRS, CDR2 YFSETQ. Losses at the gene ends were 3 bases for V and 10 bases for J; bases not matched to a gene: 9.

The chain combines TRBV7-9 with TRBJ1-2; 10 bases match TRBD1. CDR3 length: 14 amino acids. The trim removed 4 bases at V and 5 bases at J, leaving 4 bases unmatched. CDR1 SEHNR and CDR2 FQNEAQ come from the germline V gene (reference sequence). The CDR3 region is CASSSDRGEYGYTF. Written as DNA, the CDR3 is TGTGCCAGCAGCTCGGACAGGGGGGAATATGGCTACACCTTC.

The gene calls are TRBV9 and TRBJ1-2; D gene uncertain. The ends were cut back, 2 bases at V and 5 bases at J, with 10 bases in the middle. The CDR3 consists of 13 residues. From germline, CDR1 is SGDLS and CDR2 YYNGEE. CDR3 residues: CASSVPSRYGYTF. The CDR3 DNA reads as TGTGCCAGCAGCGTGCCGTCGAGGTATGGCTACACCTTC. The full variable domain, completed using reference TRBV9 and TRBJ1-2, is DSGVTQTPKHLITATGQRVTLRCSPRSGDLSVYWYQQSLDQGLQFLIQYYNGEERAKGNILERFSAQQFPDLHSELNLSSLELGDSALYFCASSVPSRYGYTFGSGTRLTVV.

This clonotype was seen a handful of times. This rearrangement joins TRBV6-2 or TRBV6-3 to TRBJ1-5; D is undetermined. This CDR3 has 16 amino acids. V was cut by 3 bases and J by 1 base, with 13 bases left in between. The germline gives CDR1 MNHEY, CDR2 SVGEGT. The CDR3 bases are TGTGCCAGCAGTTATCAAGGGCGTGGGAGCAATCAGCCCCAGCATTTT. Its translation: CASSYQGRGSNQPQHF.

J is TRBJ1-2 and V is TRBV20-1, with TRBD1 as a possible D gene (5 bases). V was cut by 1 base and J by 2 bases, with 14 bases left in between. CDR3 length: 15 amino acids. The V gene's germline CDR1 is DFQATT and CDR2 SNEGSKA (reference sequence). CDR3 in amino acids: CSARVLSTANYGYTF. The DNA for the CDR3 is TGCAGTGCTAGAGTCCTGTCGACAGCGAACTATGGCTACACCTTC.

This clonotype came up a few times. The CDR3 sequence: CASSLVGLAPYEQYF. CDR3 nucleotides: TGTGCCAGCAGCTTAGTGGGGCTAGCCCCCTACGAGCAGTACTTC. The chain links TRBV7-2 to TRBJ2-7; possibly TRBD1 or TRBD2 for D (5 bases each). The V gene's germline CDR1 is SGHTA and CDR2 FQGNSA. Trimming took off 1 base at V and 2 bases at J, with 12 bases between the two ends. The CDR3 totals 15 residues.

The rearrangement joins TRBV12-3 or TRBV12-4 to TRBJ2-3, with D unresolved. This CDR3 is built from 14 residues. V was pared by 3 bases and J by 2 bases, with 9 bases between. The CDR3 DNA is TGTGCCAGCAGTTTCGGACCCCCCACAGATACGCAGTATTTT. It encodes CASSFGPPTDTQYF.

V and J are TRBV25-1 and TRBJ2-4; D not resolved. The J call may be mistaken, given a closer DNA end match to TRBJ2-7. This CDR3 is 12 amino acids long. The V gene's germline CDR1 is MGHDK and CDR2 SYGVNS. This CDR3 reads CASSGSVYEQYF. Written as DNA, the CDR3 is TGTGCCAGCAGTGGCAGTGTTTACGAGCAGTACTTC.

This chain links TRBV5-1 with TRBJ2-5; D perhaps matches TRBD1 (5 bases). V gave up 4 bases and J gave up 5 bases, with 15 bases separating them. The length of the CDR3 is 14 residues. The germline gives CDR1 SGHRS, CDR2 YFSETQ. The CDR3 is CASSPNRFRETQYF. The CDR3, as DNA: TGCGCCAGCAGCCCAAACAGGTTCCGTGAGACCCAGTACTTC.

This clonotype occurred once. This sequence joins TRBV12-3 or TRBV12-4 and TRBJ2-5, with 8 positions matching TRBD2. V was clipped by 2 bases and J by 11 bases; unmatched bases: 13. This CDR3 comprises 15 residues. CDR3 sequence: CASSLTGGRDYEQYF. The CDR3 coding sequence is TGTGCCAGCAGTTTAACGGGGGGGCGAGATTATGAGCAGTACTTC.

A few counts support this clonotype. The V call is TRBV7-3, the J call TRBJ2-3, with TRBD2 matching over 11 bases. The ends lost 4 bases at V and 5 bases at J; junction bases unmatched: 5. The germline V gene encodes CDR1 SGHTA and CDR2 FQGTGA. The CDR3 runs 15 residues. Here the CDR3 reads CASSSRGLAVDTQYF. The CDR3, as DNA: TGTGCCAGCAGCTCACGGGGACTAGCGGTAGATACGCAGTATTTT.

The chain has TRBV4-3 and TRBJ2-4; 7 bases line up with TRBD1. From germline, CDR1 is LGHNA and CDR2 YSLEER. The trim removed 1 base at V and 0 bases at J, leaving 0 bases unmatched. The CDR3 has 15 residues. The CDR3 nucleotides read TGCGCCAGCAGCCAAGGGACAGGAGCCAAAAACATTCAGTACTTC. It encodes CASSQGTGAKNIQYF.

This clonotype was counted only a few times. V is TRBV27 and J is TRBJ2-1, with 9 bases lining up with TRBD2. Trimming removed 7 bases from V and 5 bases from J; junction bases left unmatched: 9. The CDR3 loop spans 15 amino acids. In germline, CDR1 is MNHEY, CDR2 SMNVEV (reference sequence). CDR3 residues: CASTSPGLADNEQFF. The CDR3 DNA sequence: TGTGCCAGCACCTCACCGGGACTAGCCGACAATGAGCAGTTCTTC.

V is TRBV10-3 and J is TRBJ2-5; 7 bases are shared with TRBD1. V shed 2 bases, J shed 11 bases, and the junction held 8 bases outside the gene matches. The CDR3 is made up of 13 amino acids. CDR1 and CDR2 from the germline V gene are ENHRY and SYGVKD. This CDR3 reads CAISEAAGGEQYF. Here the CDR3 DNA reads TGTGCCATCAGTGAGGCTGCAGGGGGTGAGCAGTACTTC.

This clonotype is a singleton in its sample. The rearrangement joins TRBV15 to TRBJ2-7; 10 bases agree with TRBD2. Germline V lookup: CDR1 LNHNV, CDR2 YYDKDF (reference sequence). This CDR3 region has 18 residues. With V trimmed by 0 bases and J by 4 bases, 12 bases remained unmatched. CDR3 in DNA: TGTGCCACCAGCAGAGACCGGGGTGGACTAGCGGAGATATACGAGCAGTACTTC. Its translation is CATSRDRGGLAEIYEQYF.

A few counts support this clonotype. In nucleotides, the CDR3 is TGTGCCAGCAGCCCCTTTATGCTACTAGCGGAAGAGACCCAGTACTTC. This codes for CASSPFMLLAEETQYF. V gene TRBV7-9 combines with J gene TRBJ2-5; 8 bases align to TRBD2. CDR1 is SEHNR and CDR2 is FQNEAQ in the germline V gene (reference sequence). There are 16 residues in the CDR3. V lost 5 bases and J lost 3; bases outside the gene matches: 11. Combining the CDR3 with reference TRBV7-9 and TRBJ2-5 gives the whole variable domain DTGVSQNPRHKITKRGQNVTFRCDPISEHNRLYWYRQTLGQGPEFLTYFQNEAQLEKSRLLSDRFSAERPKGSFSTLEIQRTEQGDSAMYLCASSPFMLLAEETQYFGPGTRLLVL.

J is TRBJ2-7 and V is TRBV2; D may be TRBD2 (6 bases). Looked up from germline, CDR1 is SNHLY and CDR2 is FYNNEI. The CDR3 sequence is 14 residues long. V was cut by 3 bases and J by 2 bases, with 11 bases left in between. CDR3 residues: CASSDRAGPYEQYF. In DNA, the CDR3 is TGTGCCAGCAGTGATCGTGCGGGGCCCTACGAGCAGTACTTC.